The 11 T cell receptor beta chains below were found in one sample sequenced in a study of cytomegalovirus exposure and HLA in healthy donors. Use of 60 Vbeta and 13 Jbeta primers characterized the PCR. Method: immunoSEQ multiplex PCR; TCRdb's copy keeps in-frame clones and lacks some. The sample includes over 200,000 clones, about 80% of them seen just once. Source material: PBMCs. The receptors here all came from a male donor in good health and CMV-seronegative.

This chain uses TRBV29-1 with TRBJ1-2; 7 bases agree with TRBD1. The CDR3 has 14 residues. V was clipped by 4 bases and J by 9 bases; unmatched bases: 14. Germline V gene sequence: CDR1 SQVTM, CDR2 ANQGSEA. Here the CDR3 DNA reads TGCAGCGTTGGGTTAAGGGGGCGCGGAAGCCGCTACACCTTC. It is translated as CSVGLRGRGSRYTF.

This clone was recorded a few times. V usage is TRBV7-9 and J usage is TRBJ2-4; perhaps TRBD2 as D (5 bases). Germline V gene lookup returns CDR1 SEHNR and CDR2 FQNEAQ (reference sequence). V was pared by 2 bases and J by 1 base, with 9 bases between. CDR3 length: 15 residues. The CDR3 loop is CASSLLRAAKNIQYF. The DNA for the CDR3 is TGTGCCAGCAGCTTATTGAGGGCTGCCAAAAACATTCAGTACTTC.

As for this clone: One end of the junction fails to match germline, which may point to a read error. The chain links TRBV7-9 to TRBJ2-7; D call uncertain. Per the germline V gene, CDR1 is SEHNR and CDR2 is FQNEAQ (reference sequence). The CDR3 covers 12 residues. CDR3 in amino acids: CSSSLFDTEQYF. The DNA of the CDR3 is TGTTCCAGCAGCCTTTTCGACACCGAGCAGTACTTC.

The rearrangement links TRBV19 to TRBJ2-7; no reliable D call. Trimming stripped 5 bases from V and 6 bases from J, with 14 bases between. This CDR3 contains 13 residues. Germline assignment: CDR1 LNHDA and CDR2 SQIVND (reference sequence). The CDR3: CASSPRVVGEQYF. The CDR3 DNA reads TGTGCCAGTAGTCCCCGGGTTGTTGGCGAGCAGTACTTC. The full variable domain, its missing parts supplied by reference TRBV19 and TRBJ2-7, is DGGITQSPKYLFRKEGQNVTLSCEQNLNHDAMYWYRQDPGQGLRLIYYSQIVNDFQKGDIAEGYSVSREKKESFPLTVTSAQKNPTAFYLCASSPRVVGEQYFGPGTRLTVT.

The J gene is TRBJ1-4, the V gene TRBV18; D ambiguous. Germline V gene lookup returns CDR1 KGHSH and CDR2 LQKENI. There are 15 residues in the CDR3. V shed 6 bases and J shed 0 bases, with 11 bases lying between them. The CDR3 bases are TGTGCCAGCTCTCTCGCGGGTGCAACTAATGAAAAACTGTTTTTT. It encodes CASSLAGATNEKLFF.

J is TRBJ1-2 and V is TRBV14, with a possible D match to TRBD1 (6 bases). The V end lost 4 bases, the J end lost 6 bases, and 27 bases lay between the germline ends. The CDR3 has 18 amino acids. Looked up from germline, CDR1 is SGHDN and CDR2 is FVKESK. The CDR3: CASSPLRGIGSYSNGYTF. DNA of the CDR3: TGTGCCAGCAGCCCCCTGAGGGGGATTGGGAGCTATTCTAATGGCTACACCTTC.

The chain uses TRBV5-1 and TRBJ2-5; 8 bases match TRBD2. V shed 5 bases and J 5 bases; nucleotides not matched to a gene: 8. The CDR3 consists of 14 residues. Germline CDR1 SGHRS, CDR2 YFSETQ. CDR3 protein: CASRPGLGGETQYF. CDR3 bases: TGCGCCAGCAGACCGGGACTAGGGGGGGAGACCCAGTACTTC.

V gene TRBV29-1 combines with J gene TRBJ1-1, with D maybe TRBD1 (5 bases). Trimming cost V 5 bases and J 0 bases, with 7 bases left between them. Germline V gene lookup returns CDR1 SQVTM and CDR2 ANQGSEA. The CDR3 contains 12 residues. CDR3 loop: CSVRTLNTEAFF. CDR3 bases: TGCAGCGTTCGGACACTGAACACTGAAGCTTTCTTT. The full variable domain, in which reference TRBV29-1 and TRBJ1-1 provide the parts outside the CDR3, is SAVISQKPSRDICQRGTSLTIQCQVDSQVTMMFWYRQQPGQSLTLIATANQGSEATYESGFVIDKFPISRPNLTFSTLTVSNMSPEDSSIYLCSVRTLNTEAFFGQGTRLTVV.

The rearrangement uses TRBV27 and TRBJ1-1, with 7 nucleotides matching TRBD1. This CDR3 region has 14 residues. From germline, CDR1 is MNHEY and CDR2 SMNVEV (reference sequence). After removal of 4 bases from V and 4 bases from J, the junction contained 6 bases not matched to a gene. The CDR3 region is CASSSGDRATEAFF. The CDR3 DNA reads TGTGCCAGCAGTTCGGGAGACAGGGCCACTGAAGCTTTCTTT.

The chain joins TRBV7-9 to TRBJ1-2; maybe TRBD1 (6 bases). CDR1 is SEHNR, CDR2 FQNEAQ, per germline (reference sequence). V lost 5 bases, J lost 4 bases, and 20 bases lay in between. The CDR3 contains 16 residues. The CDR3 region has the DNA TGTGCCAGCAGCCCGGGACACGGTGGGGAGACCTATGGCTACACCTTC. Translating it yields CASSPGHGGETYGYTF.

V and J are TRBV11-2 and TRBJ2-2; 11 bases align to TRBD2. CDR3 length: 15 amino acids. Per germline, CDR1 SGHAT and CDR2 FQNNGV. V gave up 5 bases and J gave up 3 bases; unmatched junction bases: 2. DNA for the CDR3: TGTGCCAGCAGCCCACTAGCGGGGGACACCGGGGAGCTGTTTTTT. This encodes CASSPLAGDTGELFF. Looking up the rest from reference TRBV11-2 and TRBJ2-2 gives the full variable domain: EAGVAQSPRYKIIEKRQSVAFWCNPISGHATLYWYQQILGQGPKLLIQFQNNGVVDDSQLPKDRFSAERLKGVDSTLKIQPAKLEDSAVYLCASSPLAGDTGELFFGEGSRLTVL.